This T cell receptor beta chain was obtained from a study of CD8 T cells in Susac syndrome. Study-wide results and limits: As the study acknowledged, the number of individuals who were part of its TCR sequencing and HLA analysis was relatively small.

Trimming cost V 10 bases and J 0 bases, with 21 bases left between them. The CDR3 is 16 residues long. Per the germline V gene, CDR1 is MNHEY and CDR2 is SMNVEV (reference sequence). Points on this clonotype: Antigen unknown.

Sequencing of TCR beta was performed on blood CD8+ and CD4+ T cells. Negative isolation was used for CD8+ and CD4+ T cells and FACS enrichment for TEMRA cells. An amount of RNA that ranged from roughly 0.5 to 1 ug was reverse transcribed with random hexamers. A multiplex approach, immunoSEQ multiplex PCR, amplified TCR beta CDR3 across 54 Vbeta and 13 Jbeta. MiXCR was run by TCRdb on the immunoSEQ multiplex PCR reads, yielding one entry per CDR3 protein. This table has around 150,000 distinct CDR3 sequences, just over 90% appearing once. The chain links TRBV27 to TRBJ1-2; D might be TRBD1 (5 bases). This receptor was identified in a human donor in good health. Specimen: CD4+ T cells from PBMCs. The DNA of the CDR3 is TGTGCCACCCAGAGGCAGGGAGATGTTCCTAACTATGGCTACACCTTC. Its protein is CATQRQGDVPNYGYTF.